This passage covers 6 T cell receptor beta chains from one sample sequenced in a study of blood T cell repertoires in COVID-19. Profiled with immunoSEQ multiplex PCR; TCRdb holds only in-frame clones, not every one. This sample has 95,000 to 120,000 clones; 88% occur once, and the top ten carry around 2%. The material sequenced was peripheral blood. These receptors came from a human donor in a cohort sampled during active COVID-19.

The chain uses TRBV9 and TRBJ2-2; D is unclear. The CDR3 covers 16 residues. Trimming took off 1 base at V and 0 bases at J, with 10 bases between the two ends. Germline V lookup: CDR1 SGDLS, CDR2 YYNGEE. The CDR3 DNA reads as TGTGCCAGCAGCGTAATCTCTAGGACGAACACCGGGGAGCTGTTTTTT. Translating gives CASSVISRTNTGELFF.

The chain carries TRBV12-3 or TRBV12-4 and TRBJ1-6; D not certain. CDR3 size: 13 residues. V lost 1 base to trimming and J lost 7 bases, with 5 bases between them. CDR3 protein: CASSLVQNSPLHF. The CDR3 coding sequence is TGTGCCAGCAGTTTAGTACAGAATTCACCCCTCCACTTT.

The chain recombines TRBV2 with TRBJ2-1; 10 bases match TRBD1. The CDR3 has 23 residues. CDR1 SNHLY and CDR2 FYNNEI come from the germline V gene. Unmatched junction bases numbered 27, after V lost 5 bases and J lost 2 bases. DNA for the CDR3: TGTGCCAGCAGTACGAGTATAATTAAGGGACAGGGGCCCGCTAGCGGTACCTACAATGAGCAGTTCTTC. This translates into CASSTSIIKGQGPASGTYNEQFF.

This chain uses TRBV7-9 with TRBJ1-1; perhaps TRBD1 as D (6 bases). The V gene's germline CDR1 is SEHNR and CDR2 FQNEAQ (reference sequence). The V end was cut by 5 bases, the J end by 8 bases, with 21 bases between. The CDR3 has 15 amino acids. This chain's CDR3 is CASSHPPGHHSEAFF. CDR3 nucleotide sequence: TGTGCCAGCAGCCACCCTCCGGGACACCACTCCGAAGCTTTCTTT.

The rearrangement joins TRBV13 to TRBJ2-1; possible D gene TRBD1, 5 bases. The CDR3 is made up of 12 amino acids. From germline, CDR1 is PRHDT and CDR2 FYEKMQ (reference sequence). With 5 bases removed from V and 6 bases from J, the gap between germline ends came to 8 bases. CDR3 loop: CASSTDSNEQFF. CDR3 coding DNA: TGTGCCAGCAGCACCGACAGCAATGAGCAGTTCTTC.

The table lists this clone with a few counts. The chain uses TRBV3-1 (or the pseudogene TRBV3-2) and TRBJ1-1; D might be TRBD1 (5 bases). Germline values: CDR1 LGHDT, CDR2 YNNKEL (reference sequence). CDR3 length equals 13 residues. Trimming took 5 bases from V and 4 from J, leaving 11 bases between them. DNA for the CDR3: TGTGCCAGCAGCACGCAGGGAGGCACTGAAGCTTTCTTT. Protein product: CASSTQGGTEAFF.